One sample yielded the 8 T cell receptor beta chains listed below, sequenced in a study of pediatric ulcerative colitis. The method was immunoSEQ multiplex PCR; TCRdb's version includes in-frame clones alone and lacks a portion of them. The repertoire consists of tens of thousands of clones, with over 70% occurring once and the leading ten covering 3% to 4.5%. One to two pinch biopsies were taken from the rectum during colonoscopy. The sequencing sample was made of gut tissue. All receptors derive from a girl under 18 with moderate ulcerative colitis.

The V gene is TRBV27, the J gene TRBJ2-3, with 7 bases fitting TRBD1. Germline CDR1 reads MNHEY; CDR2 reads SMNVEV (reference sequence). The CDR3 runs 15 residues. V lost 5 bases and J lost 2; bases outside the gene matches: 7. The CDR3 nucleotides read TGTGCCAGCAGTAGAGGGACAGCTCTCACAGATACGCAGTATTTT. It translates to CASSRGTALTDTQYF.

The V call is TRBV20-1, the J call TRBJ2-7; TRBD2 aligns across 13 bases. The CDR3 loop spans 11 amino acids. Germline V gives CDR1 DFQATT, CDR2 SNEGSKA (reference sequence). J was trimmed by 10 bases and V by 7 bases; bases with no gene match: 4. The CDR3 sequence is CSVRLAGGQYF. DNA of the CDR3: TGCAGTGTCAGACTAGCGGGGGGTCAGTACTTC.

The rearrangement links TRBV19 to TRBJ2-1; 10 bases agree with TRBD2. V lost 11 bases and J lost 7; bases outside the gene matches: 8. In germline, CDR1 is LNHDA, CDR2 SQIVND (reference sequence). CDR3 length: 13 residues. The CDR3 sequence is CASSGGAGNEQFF. The CDR3 DNA follows: TGTGCCTCCAGCGGGGGGGCGGGGAATGAGCAGTTCTTC. Looking up the rest from reference TRBV19 and TRBJ2-1 gives the full variable domain: DGGITQSPKYLFRKEGQNVTLSCEQNLNHDAMYWYRQDPGQGLRLIYYSQIVNDFQKGDIAEGYSVSREKKESFPLTVTSAQKNPTAFYLCASSGGAGNEQFFGPGTRLTVL.

The rearrangement links TRBV7-2 to TRBJ2-7; D call uncertain. Germline V gene lookup returns CDR1 SGHTA and CDR2 FQGNSA. Trimming shortened V by 5 bases and J by 3 bases, and 5 bases separated the two germline ends. The CDR3 totals 11 residues. The chain's CDR3 is CASSIIYEQYF. The CDR3 DNA is TGTGCCAGCAGCATAATCTACGAGCAGTACTTC. The whole variable domain, filled in from reference TRBV7-2 and TRBJ2-7, reads GAGVSQSPSNKVTEKGKDVELRCDPISGHTALYWYRQSLGQGLEFLIYFQGNSAPDKSGLPSDRFSAERTGGSVSTLTIQRTQQEDSAVYLCASSIIYEQYFGPGTRLTVT.

This chain uses TRBV10-3 with TRBJ2-7; 7 positions match TRBD2. J lost 6 bases, V lost 4 bases, and 12 bases had no gene match. Looked up from germline, CDR1 is ENHRY and CDR2 is SYGVKD. The CDR3 has 15 residues. The CDR3, as DNA: TGTGCCATCAGTGTGGAATCGGGACTATCGGGCGAGCAGTACTTC. Protein: CAISVESGLSGEQYF.

The chain employs TRBV9 and TRBJ2-1; the D gene is possibly TRBD1 (6 bases). The CDR3 is made up of 18 amino acids. V shed 4 bases and J shed 7 bases, with 27 bases lying between them. Germline CDR1 is SGDLS and CDR2 is YYNGEE. CDR3: CASSPRSVQGFVGNEQFF. The CDR3, as DNA: TGTGCCAGCAGCCCCAGATCGGTACAGGGTTTTGTCGGTAATGAGCAGTTCTTC.

This rearrangement joins TRBV19 to TRBJ2-5; the match to TRBD2 covers 8 bases. Germline lookup yields CDR1 LNHDA and CDR2 SQIVND (reference sequence). V shed 5 bases, J shed 5 bases, and the junction held 10 bases outside the gene matches. The CDR3 contains 15 residues. Here the CDR3 reads CASSYSGTSWETQYF. As DNA, the CDR3 is TGTGCCAGTAGTTACTCCGGGACTAGTTGGGAGACCCAGTACTTC.

The chain links TRBV6-1 to TRBJ1-1; D is undetermined. The V end was cut by 4 bases, the J end by 0 bases, with 12 bases between. The CDR3 runs to 15 residues. The germline V gene encodes CDR1 MNHNS and CDR2 SASEGT. The CDR3 spells CASSASPDLNTEAFF. The CDR3 region has the DNA TGTGCCAGCAGTGCCTCACCAGACCTGAACACTGAAGCTTTCTTT.